This TCR beta chain appears in the sequencing data of a study of Graves' ophthalmopathy and Graves' hyperthyroidism. Study at large: Sampling took place at initial diagnosis, with peripheral blood obtained before any treatment. General study results and limits: For predicting ophthalmopathy progression, the model had about 64% sensitivity and under 85% specificity. Blood also harbored most expanded thyroid clonotypes above 0.001 frequency.

Unmatched junction bases numbered 6, after V lost 2 bases and J lost 1 base. The CDR3 contains 18 residues. The germline V gene has CDR1 MNHEY and CDR2 SVGEGT. Aged 18 to 65, hyperthyroidism patients had new diagnoses of under 2 months' duration. This clonotype showed up many times. Its antigen remains unidentified. RNA served as the template for amplifying TCR beta CDR3 regions. HTBI primers served in a first-round RT-PCR, which a second-round multiplex PCR followed. TCRdb re-called the multiplex PCR reads through MiXCR, storing one row per CDR3 protein. The sample records around 400,000 distinct CDR3 sequences, 21% being singletons.

Material: peripheral blood. The chain combines TRBV6-2 or TRBV6-3 with TRBJ2-2, with 11 positions matching TRBD2. The source is a woman younger than 30 with stable Graves' hyperthyroidism. CDR3 loop: CASSYVGLAGGNTGELFF. The CDR3 nucleotides are TGTGCCAGCAGTTACGTTGGGCTAGCGGGGGGGAACACCGGGGAGCTGTTTTTT.